What follows are 11 T cell receptor beta chains derived from one specimen sequenced in a study of PD-L1 blockade in urothelial cancer. Time point of the sample: peripheral blood 6 weeks after treatment start. Here immunoSEQ multiplex PCR was the method, and the copy in TCRdb shows in-frame clones only, minus some. The data show 30,000 or so clones, with nearly 90% seen just once and about 7.6% held by the top ten. This material consisted of PBMCs, taken around atezolizumab (anti-PD-L1) treatment. These receptors came from a man at least 80 years old with urothelial cancer.

The chain uses TRBV29-1 and TRBJ2-5, with a possible D match to TRBD2 (5 bases). CDR1 is SQVTM and CDR2 is ANQGSEA in the germline V gene. This CDR3 spans 12 amino acids. The ends were cut back, 6 bases at V and 5 bases at J, with 13 bases in the middle. DNA of the CDR3: TGCAGCGTCGATTCCGGGGAGGAGACCCAGTACTTC. It is translated as CSVDSGEETQYF.

The V call is TRBV28, the J call TRBJ1-1, with 9 bases identical to TRBD1. Germline-derived CDR1 and CDR2 are MDHEN and SYDVKM. CDR3 length equals 13 residues. J lost 5 bases, V lost 8 bases, and 6 bases had no gene match. The CDR3 loop is CASGRQGETEAFF. Written as DNA, the CDR3 is TGTGCCAGCGGACGACAGGGGGAGACTGAAGCTTTCTTT. The full variable domain, its missing parts supplied by reference TRBV28 and TRBJ1-1, is DVKVTQSSRYLVKRTGEKVFLECVQDMDHENMFWYRQDPGLGLRLIYFSYDVKMKEKGDIPEGYSVSREKKERFSLILESASTNQTSMYLCASGRQGETEAFFGQGTRLTVV.

This chain uses TRBV18 with TRBJ2-2, with a possible D match to TRBD1 (5 bases). This CDR3 is built from 15 residues. Germline CDR1 reads KGHSH; CDR2 reads LQKENI. V lost 2 bases and J 4 bases, leaving 11 bases between the germline ends. This CDR3 is CASSPSAGITGELFF. The CDR3 bases are TGTGCCAGCTCACCATCAGCAGGGATCACCGGGGAGCTGTTTTTT.

The CDR3 DNA follows: TGTGCCAGCAGCTTTACGACGGGAGGAGAGACCCAGTACTTC. Translation gives CASSFTTGGETQYF. The V gene is TRBV11-2, the J gene TRBJ2-5, with 7 positions matching TRBD2. J lost 4 bases, V lost 3 bases, and 5 bases had no gene match. There are 14 residues in the CDR3. Germline values: CDR1 SGHAT, CDR2 FQNNGV.

This rearrangement joins TRBV11-3 to TRBJ2-1; possibly TRBD2 for D (5 bases). CDR1 and CDR2 from the germline V gene are SGHNT and YENEEA. The CDR3 consists of 15 residues. V was clipped by 4 bases and J by 6 bases, with 16 bases between them. The DNA of the CDR3 is TGTGCCAGCAGCTCGGCGGGCAGGCATGGCAATGAGCAGTTCTTC. As protein: CASSSAGRHGNEQFF.

The chain is built from TRBV19 and TRBJ2-2, with D unresolved. V was pared by 0 bases and J by 4 bases, with 3 bases between. The CDR3 extends over 13 amino acids. Germline-derived CDR1 and CDR2 are LNHDA and SQIVND (reference sequence). The CDR3 DNA reads TGTGCCAGTAGTATAGACAGCACCGGGGAGCTGTTTTTT. Protein product: CASSIDSTGELFF.

CDR3 amino acids: CASSEADWAEAFF. CDR3 DNA: TGTGCCAGCAGTGAAGCAGACTGGGCTGAAGCTTTCTTT. The chain has TRBV2 and TRBJ1-1; D is unclear. V was shortened by 0 bases and J by 6 bases, with 8 bases between the two germline ends. This CDR3 comprises 13 residues. Germline assignment: CDR1 SNHLY and CDR2 FYNNEI.

The chain uses TRBV9 and TRBJ2-7, with 8 bases that match TRBD1. The CDR3 is 13 residues long. Germline V lookup: CDR1 SGDLS, CDR2 YYNGEE. The CDR3: CASASGTGSEQYF. DNA of the CDR3: TGTGCTAGCGCCTCCGGGACAGGCTCCGAGCAGTACTTC.

The chain combines TRBV18 with TRBJ1-1; D possibly corresponds to TRBD1 (5 bases). The CDR3 runs 14 residues. Germline CDR1 and CDR2: KGHSH and LQKENI. Trimming took off 1 base at V and 3 bases at J, with 9 bases between the two ends. DNA for the CDR3: TGTGCCAGCTCACCACTGGGGGGGGACACTGAAGCTTTCTTT. Protein sequence: CASSPLGGDTEAFF.

The chain joins TRBV30 to TRBJ2-5; the match to TRBD2 covers 14 bases. CDR3 length: 16 residues. The junction had 7 bases not matched to a gene; V was cut back by 3 bases and J by 4 bases. Germline V gene sequence: CDR1 GTSNPN, CDR2 SVGIG (reference sequence). For the CDR3, the DNA is TGTGCCTGGAGGTGGGGGACTAGCGGGAGAGGAGAGACCCAGTACTTC. Translation gives CAWRWGTSGRGETQYF.

This clone has a single count. The CDR3 is CASDRRRGQPQHF. DNA of the CDR3: TGTGCCAGCGACAGGAGACGCGGTCAGCCCCAGCATTTT. The genes are TRBV19 and TRBJ1-5, with D possibly TRBD1 on 6 matching bases. Between the trimmed V and J ends, which lost 9 bases and 6 bases, there was a span of 15 bases. Germline V gives CDR1 LNHDA, CDR2 SQIVND (reference sequence). CDR3 length: 13 residues.